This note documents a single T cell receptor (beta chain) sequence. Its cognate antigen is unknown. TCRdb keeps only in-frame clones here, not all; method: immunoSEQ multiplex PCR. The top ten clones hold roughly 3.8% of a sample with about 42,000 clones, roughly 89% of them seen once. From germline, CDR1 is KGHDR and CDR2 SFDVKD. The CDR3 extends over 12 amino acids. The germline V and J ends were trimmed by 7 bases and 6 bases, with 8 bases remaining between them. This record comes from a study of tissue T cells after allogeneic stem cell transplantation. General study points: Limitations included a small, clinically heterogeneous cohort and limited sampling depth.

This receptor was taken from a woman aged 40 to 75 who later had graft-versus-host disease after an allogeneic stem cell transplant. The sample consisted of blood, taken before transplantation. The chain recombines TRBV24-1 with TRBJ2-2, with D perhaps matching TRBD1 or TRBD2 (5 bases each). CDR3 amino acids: CATSRGPGELFF. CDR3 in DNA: TGTGCCACCAGCCGGGGACCCGGGGAGCTGTTTTTT.